This entry is about one T cell receptor beta chain. These data belong to a study of cytomegalovirus exposure and HLA in healthy donors. PCR employed 60 Vbeta and 13 Jbeta primers. Sequencing was performed with immunoSEQ multiplex PCR; in TCRdb, only in-frame clones are kept and a portion is missing. The sample spans tens of thousands of clones; the ten largest clones claim less than 6%. The receptor comes from a young man in good health and CMV-seropositive. Specimen: PBMCs.

The chain's CDR3 is CASSQGYVSGSYNEQFF. In DNA, the CDR3 is TGCGCCAGCAGCCAAGGGTATGTTAGCGGGAGTTACAATGAGCAGTTCTTC. The rearrangement links TRBV10-1 to TRBJ2-1; 9 nucleotides match TRBD2. J was trimmed by 4 bases and V by 6 bases; bases with no gene match: 13. The CDR3 sequence is 17 residues long. Germline CDR1 reads WNHNN; CDR2 reads SYGVQD (reference sequence).